The rows below give T cell receptor beta chains drawn from one sample of a study of T and B cells in COVID-19 patients. TCRdb re-analysed the multiplex PCR reads in MiXCR, keeping a single row per CDR3 protein. The sample has roughly 8,100 distinct CDR3 sequences, about 30% seen once. Sequenced material: blood. The receptors shown here come from a human donor with active COVID-19. Each CDR3 is given with its conserved first and last residue.

V	J	CDR3
TRBV19	TRBJ1-5	CASSIEGIGNQPQHF
TRBV6-4	TRBJ2-3	CASSISRGTDTQYF
TRBV5-6	TRBJ1-6	CASSSTGNSPLHF
TRBV6-1	TRBJ2-1	CASSDPDGNEQFF
TRBV27	TRBJ1-5	CASSLSAGSQPQHF
TRBV19	TRBJ2-7	CASTIGTGAYEQYF
TRBV6-4	TRBJ2-3	CASTSREGDTQYF
TRBV10-3	TRBJ2-3	CAISPRGRTDTQYF
TRBV29-1	TRBJ2-3	CSVDQGLAGGPSTDTQYF
TRBV6-6	TRBJ2-3	CARLDIAGCTDTQYF
TRBV5-6	TRBJ2-7	CASSPTGVYEQYF
TRBV6-1	TRBJ1-4	CASSFTGGPGEKLFF
TRBV19	TRBJ1-4	CASSILQGGNEKLFF
TRBV6-5	TRBJ1-2	CATGTYYGYTF
TRBV12-3/TRBV12-4	TRBJ2-1	CASSLDRGRGEQFF
TRBV15	TRBJ2-5	CATSRDSGDGTQYF
TRBV10-3	TRBJ2-5	CAISAISSGLPASQYF
TRBV4-3	TRBJ1-6	CASSQAGQRNSPLHF
TRBV6-1	TRBJ1-6	CASSEAGTGSPPLHF
TRBV19	TRBJ2-5	CASSRSGSETQYF
TRBV12-3/TRBV12-4	TRBJ2-5	CASSPLRGKSEETQYF
TRBV19	TRBJ2-1	CASSAAVGGPEFF
TRBV6-5	TRBJ1-1	CASSYSNRAEAFF
TRBV20-1	TRBJ1-1	CSALRTAPSEAFF
TRBV10-1	TRBJ2-3	CASSDYLRRHPDTQYF
TRBV7-2	TRBJ2-5	CASSPQALKRETQYF
TRBV18	TRBJ1-1	CASSPSANTEAFF
TRBV24-1	TRBJ2-5	CATSDLAGTGIQETQYF
TRBV10-3	TRBJ2-3	CAISESHGTSTDTQYF
TRBV6-5	TRBJ2-1	CASSVPGQGAITEQFF
TRBV5-6	TRBJ2-3	CASTPGVSGTDTQYF
TRBV13	TRBJ1-1	CASSLPQGRTEAFF
TRBV6-1	TRBJ2-5	CATGAAAQETQYF
TRBV10-3	TRBJ1-1	CAISEPGQGNTEAFF
TRBV12-3/TRBV12-4	TRBJ1-2	CASSLGGRIGYTF
TRBV6-6	TRBJ1-2	CASRPGQPPDGYTF
TRBV5-5	TRBJ1-1	CASSWTGGGLNTEAFF
TRBV13	TRBJ1-3	CASSMTGGSGNTIYF
TRBV29-1	TRBJ2-5	CSVGLAGQETQYF